These 20 T cell receptor beta chains were sequenced from one sample in a study of T cells after yellow fever vaccination. From the 5' RACE reads, TCRdb called clonotypes with MiXCR, one entry per CDR3 protein. The sample holds approximately 510,000 distinct CDR3 sequences; about a fifth are singletons and the top ten take roughly a sixth. Sequences were derived from PBMCs, sampled 20 to 25 days after the first yellow fever vaccination. These receptors were collected from a man aged 18 to 29 who received the YFV17D yellow fever vaccine.

This clonotype was found a few times. V usage is TRBV18 and J usage is TRBJ2-7; TRBD1 matches at 9 bases. V dropped 3 bases and J dropped 4; count of bases not matched to a gene: 10. CDR3 length: 16 residues. CDR1 and CDR2 (germline): KGHSH, LQKENI. In nucleotides, the CDR3 is TGTGCCAGCTCACCTACAGCCGGGACAGGGTCATACGAGCAGTACTTC. As protein: CASSPTAGTGSYEQYF.

This sequence joins TRBV12-3 or TRBV12-4 and TRBJ1-4; D gene ambiguous. The CDR3 is 13 residues long. With 8 bases removed from V and 4 bases from J, the gap between germline ends came to 11 bases. The CDR3 sequence: CASGRAHNEKLFF. DNA for the CDR3: TGTGCCAGCGGCCGGGCCCATAATGAAAAACTGTTTTTT.

The count of this clonotype is one. Germline is not matched at one junction end, which may reflect a read error. V and J are TRBV20-1 and TRBJ1-1; D perhaps matches TRBD1 (5 bases). Germline-derived CDR1 and CDR2 are DFQATT and SNEGSKA (reference sequence). This CDR3 comprises 12 residues. In nucleotides, the CDR3 is TGCAGTGCCAGAGGGGTTTTCTCTGAAGCTTTCTTT. Its protein product is CSARGVFSEAFF.

This clonotype was detected only a few times. The rearrangement uses TRBV14 and TRBJ2-1; D gene uncertain. The V and J ends lost 3 bases and 4 bases respectively, with 19 bases between them. The CDR3 consists of 17 residues. Looked up from germline, CDR1 is SGHDN and CDR2 is FVKESK. CDR3 residues: CASSHNFGPALYNEQFF. CDR3 coding DNA: TGTGCCAGCAGCCACAATTTTGGACCTGCCCTTTACAATGAGCAGTTCTTC.

The chain has TRBV3-1 and TRBJ2-1; TRBD1 or TRBD2 may be the D gene (6 bases each). CDR1 and CDR2 (germline): LGHDT, YNNKEL (reference sequence). Trimming took 4 bases from V and 7 from J, leaving 23 bases between them. The CDR3 contains 17 residues. This CDR3 reads CASSPPTGWGARNEQFF. The CDR3 region has the DNA TGTGCCAGCAGCCCCCCGACAGGTTGGGGGGCCAGGAATGAGCAGTTCTTC.

The rearrangement links TRBV6-5 to TRBJ1-1; D is unresolved. V was pared by 0 bases and J by 1 base, with 9 bases between. In germline, CDR1 is MNHEY, CDR2 SVGAGI. There are 15 residues in the CDR3. CDR3 coding DNA: TGTGCCAGCAGTTACTCGATCAGCTCGAACACTGAAGCTTTCTTT. This gives the protein CASSYSISSNTEAFF.

Only a few counts were recorded for this clonotype. CDR3 region: CASSQSGGAYTGELFF. The CDR3 DNA follows: TGTGCCAGCAGCCAAAGCGGGGGCGCGTACACCGGGGAGCTGTTTTTT. The chain uses TRBV7-3 and TRBJ2-2; 8 bases fit TRBD2. V lost 5 bases and J lost 3; bases outside the gene matches: 8. The CDR3 is 16 amino acids. Germline CDR1 reads SGHTA; CDR2 reads FQGTGA.

This rearrangement joins TRBV20-1 to TRBJ1-5; D is undetermined. The CDR3 contains 16 residues. Germline V gene sequence: CDR1 DFQATT, CDR2 SNEGSKA (reference sequence). V shed 4 bases and J shed 2 bases, with 18 bases lying between them. CDR3 coding DNA: TGCAGTGCTATTGGCAGGTCTTCCGGAGGCAATCAGCCCCAGCATTTT. Protein: CSAIGRSSGGNQPQHF.

This clonotype was seen more than once but under ten times. V is TRBV12-3 or TRBV12-4 and J is TRBJ2-7, with 8 nucleotides matching TRBD1. The CDR3 loop spans 16 amino acids. Trimming removed 5 bases from V and 0 bases from J; junction bases left unmatched: 9. The CDR3 sequence is CASSETGTGHSYEQYF. CDR3 in DNA: TGTGCCAGCAGTGAGACCGGGACAGGACACTCCTACGAGCAGTACTTC.

The rearrangement uses TRBV14 and TRBJ2-4; D perhaps matches TRBD1 (6 bases). This CDR3 region has 17 residues. Per germline, CDR1 SGHDN and CDR2 FVKESK. Trimming pared 4 bases from V and 2 bases from J, leaving 18 bases between. This CDR3 reads CASSRSGTMVSKNIQYF. The CDR3 coding sequence is TGTGCCAGCAGCCGAAGTGGGACAATGGTGTCCAAAAACATTCAGTACTTC.

This clonotype was recorded many times. CDR3 nucleotides: TGTGCCAGCTCCCCAGGGACGGAAGAGACCCAGTACTTC. Residues: CASSPGTEETQYF. V and J are TRBV18 and TRBJ2-5, with D perhaps matching TRBD1 or TRBD2 (5 bases each). Trimming took 6 bases from V and 3 from J, leaving 11 bases between them. The CDR3 sequence is 13 residues long. CDR1 is KGHSH, CDR2 LQKENI, per germline.

The rearrangement links TRBV20-1 to TRBJ2-1; D remains ambiguous. Trimming took off 1 base at V and 7 bases at J, with 17 bases between the two ends. In germline, CDR1 is DFQATT, CDR2 SNEGSKA (reference sequence). The CDR3 totals 15 residues. The CDR3 reads CSARAGFGVWNEQFF. The CDR3 region has the DNA TGCAGTGCTAGAGCTGGTTTTGGTGTTTGGAATGAGCAGTTCTTC.

The chain joins TRBV12-3 or TRBV12-4 to TRBJ2-2; 10 bases align to TRBD2. The junction had 3 bases not matched to a gene; V was cut back by 4 bases and J by 1 base. The CDR3 covers 16 residues. The CDR3: CASSSPSGGNTGELFF. DNA for the CDR3: TGTGCCAGCAGTTCGCCTAGCGGGGGGAACACCGGGGAGCTGTTTTTT.

The gene calls are TRBV7-9 and TRBJ1-5; D ambiguous. V dropped 1 base and J dropped 0 bases, with 13 bases sitting between them. Germline CDR1 and CDR2: SEHNR and FQNEAQ (reference sequence). The CDR3 has 17 amino acids. CDR3 DNA sequence: TGTGCCAGCAGCTTAGAGGGCAGCTCATATAGCAATCAGCCCCAGCATTTT. Translated, it gives CASSLEGSSYSNQPQHF.

This clonotype showed up just a few times. This chain uses TRBV20-1 with TRBJ1-1; D not resolved. V shed 1 base and J shed 1 base, with 10 bases lying between them. CDR1 and CDR2 from the germline V gene are DFQATT and SNEGSKA (reference sequence). The CDR3 runs to 14 residues. CDR3 DNA sequence: TGCAGTGCTAGAGTTGGAACCCCGAACACTGAAGCTTTCTTT. This gives the protein CSARVGTPNTEAFF.

This clonotype was picked up a small number of times. This chain uses TRBV28 with TRBJ2-5; possibly TRBD2 for D (5 bases). The germline gives CDR1 MDHEN, CDR2 SYDVKM. V was clipped by 8 bases and J by 5 bases, with 18 bases between them. The CDR3 extends over 14 amino acids. This chain's CDR3 is CASQNDGGMETQYF. In DNA, the CDR3 is TGTGCCAGCCAGAACGATGGAGGAATGGAGACCCAGTACTTC.

The chain recombines TRBV5-1 with TRBJ1-1; D possibly corresponds to TRBD1 (5 bases). Germline CDR1 is SGHRS and CDR2 is YFSETQ. The CDR3 loop spans 15 amino acids. V lost 3 bases to trimming and J lost 1 base, with 13 bases between them. CDR3 in amino acids: CASSSGANGNTEAFF. CDR3 nucleotides: TGCGCCAGCAGCTCCGGGGCCAACGGGAACACTGAAGCTTTCTTT.

This clonotype was observed many times. This chain joins TRBV4-3 and TRBJ1-2, with no clear D. The CDR3 totals 14 residues. Trimming took 2 bases from V and 7 from J, leaving 14 bases between them. CDR1 and CDR2 from the germline V gene are LGHNA and YSLEER. CDR3 region: CASSQSVTGSGYTF. CDR3 DNA: TGCGCCAGCAGCCAAAGCGTTACGGGGAGTGGCTACACCTTC.

This clonotype was detected only a few times. V is TRBV5-1 and J is TRBJ2-7; a weak D match, TRBD1 (5 bases). This CDR3 spans 14 amino acids. Trimming took 2 bases from V and 2 from J, leaving 11 bases between them. Germline V gene data show CDR1 as SGHRS and CDR2 as YFSETQ. The CDR3 bases are TGCGCCAGCAGCTTAGACAGTGGGCCCTACGAGCAGTACTTC. It translates to CASSLDSGPYEQYF.

This rearrangement joins TRBV5-1 to TRBJ2-5; 7 nucleotides agree with TRBD1. The V and J ends lost 4 bases and 0 bases, in that order; junction bases with no gene match: 3. Germline loops: CDR1 SGHRS, CDR2 YFSETQ. The length of the CDR3 is 14 residues. This chain's CDR3 is CASSPQGHQETQYF. The CDR3 DNA follows: TGCGCCAGCAGCCCACAGGGGCACCAAGAGACCCAGTACTTC.